This T cell receptor (beta chain) was observed in a study of CD8 T cells in ankylosing spondylitis. Regarding the study as a whole: Matched synovial fluid from ankylosing spondylitis patients was reported to be enriched for disease-linked clones. A motif in TCR beta, a set of seven to nine highly homologous variants, appeared characteristic of ankylosing spondylitis blood. Reactive arthritis synovial fluid and blood were previously reported to contain some motif variants.

This clonotype came up many times. Its specificity is unknown. It was by quantitative 5'-RACE with molecular barcodes that TCR beta libraries were made. TCRdb redid the calling of the 5' RACE reads with MiXCR, one entry per CDR3 protein. The table records 210,000 or so distinct CDR3 sequences, roughly 8.2% of them present only once. CDR3 length equals 16 residues. The J segment lost 4 bases and the V segment lost 0 bases, leaving 8 bases of the junction unmatched. Germline V CDR1 and CDR2: SGHRS, YFSETQ. Sequenced sample: blood, either unsorted or a sorted T cell fraction (not recorded which). The rearrangement uses TRBV5-1 and TRBJ1-2, with 8 bases that match TRBD1. The receptor was isolated from a female donor with ankylosing spondylitis or in good health (not recorded which). The CDR3 loop reads CASSLGQGPRFYGYTF. The CDR3 DNA sequence: TGCGCCAGCAGCTTGGGACAGGGGCCCCGCTTCTATGGCTACACCTTC. The full variable domain, in which reference TRBV5-1 and TRBJ1-2 provide the parts outside the CDR3, is KAGVTQTPRYLIKTRGQQVTLSCSPISGHRSVSWYQQTPGQGLQFLFEYFSETQRNKGNFPGRFSGRQFSNSRSEMNVSTLELGDSALYLCASSLGQGPRFYGYTFGSGTRLTVV.